A single sample is the source of the 19 T cell receptor beta chains below, sequenced in a study of Ad26.COV2.S vaccination and SARS-CoV-2 variants. Sequenced by immunoSEQ multiplex PCR; TCRdb stores in-frame clones only, minus some. The sample consists of about 680,000 clones, 89% of them appearing once. Sample treatment: approximately 18 received Ad26.COV2.S at low or high dose, single or two shots; 5 received placebo; per-sample allocation not given. Material that was analyzed had been drawn on day 63 after the first vaccine or placebo injection. Material: peripheral blood, obtained in a trial of Ad26.COV2.S vaccine versus placebo. These receptors were collected from a person between 18 and 59 years old who received the Ad26.COV2.S COVID-19 vaccine or a placebo.

V gene TRBV6-4 combines with J gene TRBJ1-1; D is unclear. Germline V gene lookup returns CDR1 MRHNA and CDR2 SNTAGT. V shed 5 bases and J shed 1 base, with 8 bases lying between them. CDR3 length: 13 residues. The DNA for the CDR3 is TGTGCCAGCAGTTACCAAGCGAACACTGAAGCTTTCTTT. This encodes CASSYQANTEAFF.

The rearrangement joins TRBV18 to TRBJ2-7; D may correspond to TRBD1 or TRBD2 (5 bases each). Germline-derived CDR1 and CDR2 are KGHSH and LQKENI. V shed 3 bases and J shed 7 bases, with 16 bases lying between them. The CDR3 sequence is 14 residues long. The CDR3 spells CASSPGDALGEQYF. DNA of the CDR3: TGTGCCAGCTCACCTGGGGACGCCCTCGGGGAGCAGTACTTC.

In its sample, this clone was seen a few times. This CDR3 reads CASRPEPLDSFAEAFF. The CDR3 DNA follows: TGTGCCAGTAGACCCGAACCTCTGGACAGCTTCGCTGAAGCTTTCTTT. This chain links TRBV19 with TRBJ1-1; possibly TRBD1 for D (6 bases). This CDR3 region has 16 residues. Germline V CDR1 and CDR2: LNHDA, SQIVND (reference sequence). The germline V and J ends were trimmed by 6 bases and 6 bases, with 23 bases remaining between them.

Written as DNA, the CDR3 is TGTGCCAGCAGCCAATTGGGCGGGAGGGCCGGCACCGGGGAGCTGTTTTTT. Protein: CASSQLGGRAGTGELFF. This chain links TRBV3-1 (or the pseudogene TRBV3-2) with TRBJ2-2, with TRBD2 matching 9 bases. This CDR3 spans 17 amino acids. Losses at the gene ends were 2 bases for V and 4 bases for J; bases not matched to a gene: 8. The germline CDR1 and CDR2 sequences are LGHDT and YNNKEL (reference sequence).

The chain has TRBV29-1 and TRBJ2-5; no definite D call. The CDR3 consists of 11 residues. Germline-derived CDR1 and CDR2 are SQVTM and ANQGSEA. The V end was cut by 6 bases, the J end by 5 bases, with 10 bases between. Written as DNA, the CDR3 is TGCAGCGTCGTCGAAGGGGAGACCCAGTACTTC. This codes for CSVVEGETQYF.

On this clone itself: Possible read error: a much larger clone is one base away. The same CDR3 can be traced to other DNA sequences in this sample. The V gene is TRBV20-1, the J gene TRBJ1-1; D ambiguous. This CDR3 is built from 11 residues. The germline gives CDR1 DFQATT, CDR2 SNEGSKA (reference sequence). V gave up 1 base and J gave up 0 bases, with 0 bases separating them. This CDR3 is CSARVNTEAFF. The CDR3 DNA is TGCAGTGCTAGAGTGAACACTGAAGCTTTCTTT.

This chain joins TRBV4-1 and TRBJ2-3, with 9 bases lining up with TRBD2. Germline V gives CDR1 MGHRA, CDR2 YSYEKL. The CDR3 covers 15 residues. Trimming removed 1 base from V and 7 bases from J; junction bases left unmatched: 6. CDR3 DNA sequence: TGCGCCAGCAGCCAAGGGCGGGGGGGCCGAAATACGCAGTATTTT. Its translation is CASSQGRGGRNTQYF.

The chain combines TRBV10-3 with TRBJ2-7; 9 positions match TRBD2. Germline values: CDR1 ENHRY, CDR2 SYGVKD. The CDR3 covers 16 residues. Trimming cost V 0 bases and J 3 bases; bases outside gene matches: 6. CDR3 coding DNA: TGTGCCATCAGTGAGTCTAGCGGGGGTTCCTTCTACGAGCAGTACTTC. Its translation is CAISESSGGSFYEQYF.

This rearrangement joins TRBV7-2 to TRBJ2-5, with D perhaps TRBD1 (6 bases). CDR3 length: 16 residues. V dropped 4 bases and J dropped 4 bases, with 19 bases sitting between them. Germline CDR1 is SGHTA and CDR2 is FQGNSA. The CDR3 here is CASSSLGQGRGETQYF. The CDR3 DNA follows: TGTGCCAGCAGCTCCCTGGGTCAGGGGCGCGGAGAGACCCAGTACTTC. Drawing the rest from reference TRBV7-2 and TRBJ2-5, the complete variable domain is GAGVSQSPSNKVTEKGKDVELRCDPISGHTALYWYRQSLGQGLEFLIYFQGNSAPDKSGLPSDRFSAERTGGSVSTLTIQRTQQEDSAVYLCASSSLGQGRGETQYFGPGTRLLVL.

The CDR3 sequence is CASSLAENPYEQYF. The CDR3 DNA reads as TGTGCCAGCAGCTTAGCTGAGAACCCCTACGAGCAGTACTTC. V usage is TRBV7-9 and J usage is TRBJ2-7; no firm D call. There are 14 residues in the CDR3. Trimming cost V 0 bases and J 2 bases, with 8 bases left between them. Germline CDR1 is SEHNR and CDR2 is FQNEAQ (reference sequence). Using reference TRBV7-9 and TRBJ2-7 for the parts outside the CDR3, the full variable domain is DTGVSQNPRHKITKRGQNVTFRCDPISEHNRLYWYRQTLGQGPEFLTYFQNEAQLEKSRLLSDRFSAERPKGSFSTLEIQRTEQGDSAMYLCASSLAENPYEQYFGPGTRLTVT.

This sequence joins TRBV5-1 and TRBJ2-7; D ambiguous. The ends were cut back, 3 bases at V and 2 bases at J, with 9 bases in the middle. Germline V CDR1 and CDR2: SGHRS, YFSETQ. CDR3 size: 13 residues. The CDR3 spells CASSYTNPYEQYF. The CDR3 nucleotides read TGCGCCAGCAGCTACACCAACCCCTACGAGCAGTACTTC.

This clone was recorded once. The chain joins TRBV6-5 to TRBJ2-3, with no clear D. Germline CDR1 MNHEY, CDR2 SVGAGI. Trimming left V 10 bases short and J 5 bases short, with 19 bases between. This CDR3 spans 14 amino acids. In DNA form, the CDR3 reads TGTGCCACAGGTGAAGATCCCAGCCTAGATACGCAGTATTTT. Protein: CATGEDPSLDTQYF.

The chain joins TRBV7-2 to TRBJ2-3, with TRBD2 matching over 7 bases. The CDR3 runs 13 residues. The V gene's germline CDR1 is SGHTA and CDR2 FQGNSA. J gave up 5 bases and V 3 bases, and 2 bases lay outside the gene matches. The CDR3 loop reads CASSFPGGDTQYF. The CDR3 DNA sequence: TGTGCCAGCAGCTTCCCGGGAGGAGATACGCAGTATTTT.

The rearrangement links TRBV6-4 to TRBJ1-1, with D unclear. V was pared by 0 bases and J by 3 bases, with 5 bases between. The CDR3 has 13 residues. Germline loops: CDR1 MRHNA, CDR2 SNTAGT. The CDR3 DNA sequence: TGTGCCAGCAGTGACTCTGGGTACACTGAAGCTTTCTTT. This gives the protein CASSDSGYTEAFF.

The sample holds a few counts of this clone. The chain employs TRBV5-1 and TRBJ2-5, with TRBD1 matching 9 bases. The CDR3 length is 14 residues. Losses at the gene ends were 3 bases for V and 4 bases for J; bases not matched to a gene: 4. CDR1 and CDR2 (germline): SGHRS, YFSETQ. This CDR3 reads CASSYQDRGETQYF. The CDR3 DNA is TGCGCCAGCAGCTACCAGGACAGGGGAGAGACCCAGTACTTC.

This clone showed up just once. J is TRBJ2-1 and V is TRBV11-3, with 7 bases matching TRBD1. After removal of 5 bases from V and 5 bases from J, the junction contained 9 bases not matched to a gene. This CDR3 has 15 residues. The germline V gene encodes CDR1 SGHNT and CDR2 YENEEA. The CDR3 bases are TGTGCCAGCAGCCGGAACAGGGGCGGAAACAATGAGCAGTTCTTC. It translates to CASSRNRGGNNEQFF.

For this clone: This sample also contains other DNA sequences that code for the same CDR3. The rearrangement uses TRBV19 and TRBJ1-5; TRBD1 matches at 8 bases. The CDR3 has 14 residues. After removal of 4 bases from V and 7 bases from J, the junction contained 6 bases not matched to a gene. Germline V lookup: CDR1 LNHDA, CDR2 SQIVND (reference sequence). CDR3 amino acids: CASSTTGDGQPQHF. The DNA of the CDR3 is TGTGCCAGTAGTACGACAGGGGATGGACAGCCCCAGCATTTT. Looking up the rest from reference TRBV19 and TRBJ1-5 gives the full variable domain: DGGITQSPKYLFRKEGQNVTLSCEQNLNHDAMYWYRQDPGQGLRLIYYSQIVNDFQKGDIAEGYSVSREKKESFPLTVTSAQKNPTAFYLCASSTTGDGQPQHFGDGTRLSIL.

V usage is TRBV7-2 and J usage is TRBJ2-5, with D possibly being TRBD2 (6 bases). The ends were cut back, 3 bases at V and 0 bases at J, with 20 bases in the middle. The CDR3 has 18 amino acids. Germline V CDR1 and CDR2: SGHTA, FQGNSA. CDR3 residues: CASSLQSSGVADQETQYF. CDR3 bases: TGTGCCAGCAGCTTGCAATCTTCGGGCGTAGCGGACCAAGAGACCCAGTACTTC.

The chain couples TRBV9 to TRBJ2-2; 11 bases are a match to TRBD2. This CDR3 is built from 17 residues. Unmatched junction bases numbered 8, after V lost 5 bases and J lost 2 bases. CDR1 SGDLS and CDR2 YYNGEE come from the germline V gene. CDR3 nucleotide sequence: TGTGCCAGCAGACCATACGGGACTAGCGGTAACACCGGGGAGCTGTTTTTT. Protein: CASRPYGTSGNTGELFF.